This T cell receptor (beta chain) came from a study of shared clonotypes between healthy human individuals. For the study at large: In total, the donors were two women and a few men aged 18 to 49.

V gave up 10 bases and J gave up 2 bases; unmatched junction bases: 16. CDR3 length: 16 residues. Germline V gene data show CDR1 as MNHNY and CDR2 as SVGAGI (reference sequence). Notes on the study in general: Rarefaction showed sorted-subset sequencing was incomplete despite large depth. It was observed that 5% to 6% of naive CD4 clonotypes were shared across a handful of donors.

The assay was run at deep level. Generated by immunoSEQ multiplex PCR, the TCRdb table keeps only in-frame clones and is missing some. The sample includes about 2 million clones, approximately 94% seen only once; the top ten take roughly 1.2%. Comment on this clone: What it binds is unknown.

Naive CD8 cells, CD45RO-negative and positively selected for CCR7, excluded terminally differentiated effector memory CD45RA+ cells. The sample consisted of naive CD8+ T cells sorted from blood. V gene TRBV6-6 combines with J gene TRBJ2-5; 7 bases fit TRBD1. This TCR came from a man younger than 35 in good health. The DNA of the CDR3 is TGTGCCACCATCTCGAACCGGGACAGAAGACAAGAGACCCAGTACTTC. Protein: CATISNRDRRQETQYF.